The 25 T cell receptor beta chains given below trace back to one sample, sequenced in a study of neurological immune-mediated disorders. TCRdb recomputed calls from the 5' RACE reads with MiXCR, one row per CDR3 protein. The sample yields about 10,000 distinct CDR3 sequences, 20% to 25% seen once. The source material was CD8+ T cells from blood. These receptors all stem from a woman in her forties with multiple sclerosis.

This clonotype was detected many times. CDR3 sequence: CASSWPPGPSSYEQYF. The CDR3 coding sequence is TGCGCCAGCAGCTGGCCTCCGGGACCGAGTTCCTACGAGCAGTACTTC. The J gene is TRBJ2-7, the V gene TRBV5-1; the D call may be TRBD1 or TRBD2 (5 bases each). The CDR3 sequence is 16 residues long. Trimming left V 3 bases short and J 1 base short, with 17 bases between. CDR1 and CDR2 (germline): SGHRS, YFSETQ.

This clonotype occurred many times. The chain is built from TRBV12-3 or TRBV12-4 and TRBJ2-7, with 9 bases matching TRBD1. With V trimmed by 9 bases and J by 0 bases, 3 bases remained unmatched. This CDR3 comprises 13 residues. CDR3 nucleotide sequence: TGTGCCAGGGGACAGGGCCCCTCCTACGAGCAGTACTTC. It encodes CARGQGPSYEQYF.

This clonotype has at least ten counts. The rearrangement links TRBV20-1 to TRBJ1-4, with D hard to call. Germline-derived CDR1 and CDR2 are DFQATT and SNEGSKA (reference sequence). Trimming took 5 bases from V and 4 from J, leaving 11 bases between them. The CDR3 length is 13 residues. The CDR3 sequence: CSALRHSNEKLFF. For the CDR3, the DNA is TGCAGTGCTCTACGACACAGTAATGAAAAACTGTTTTTT.

This chain joins TRBV7-2 and TRBJ1-1; 12 nucleotides align to TRBD1. Germline V gene sequence: CDR1 SGHTA, CDR2 FQGNSA. V lost 10 bases and J lost 0; bases outside the gene matches: 12. The CDR3 loop spans 17 amino acids. DNA of the CDR3: TGTGCCATCTCTAACACGGGGACAGGGGGCCTGAACACTGAAGCTTTCTTT. As protein: CAISNTGTGGLNTEAFF. Full variable domain (rest looked up from reference TRBV7-2 and TRBJ1-1): GAGVSQSPSNKVTEKGKDVELRCDPISGHTALYWYRQSLGQGLEFLIYFQGNSAPDKSGLPSDRFSAERTGGSVSTLTIQRTQQEDSAVYLCAISNTGTGGLNTEAFFGQGTRLTVV.

The V gene is TRBV24-1, the J gene TRBJ1-2; D not resolved. The germline CDR1 and CDR2 sequences are KGHDR and SFDVKD. V lost 0 bases, J lost 6 bases, and 10 bases lay in between. There are 14 residues in the CDR3. Here the CDR3 DNA reads TGTGCCACCAGTGATTTGACGCACGCGAATGGCTACACCTTC. Translation gives CATSDLTHANGYTF.

The CDR3 bases are TGTGCCAGCAGCCAGTCTAGCGGGGTGATTCGGTATGAGCAGTTCTTC. This sequence encodes CASSQSSGVIRYEQFF. The chain couples TRBV12-3 or TRBV12-4 to TRBJ2-1; TRBD2 matches 9 bases. The CDR3 loop spans 16 amino acids. V was clipped by 6 bases and J by 8 bases; unmatched bases: 14.

This clonotype occurred many times. V and J are TRBV5-1 and TRBJ2-7; D is perhaps TRBD2 (5 bases). The CDR3 is made up of 14 amino acids. Per germline, CDR1 SGHRS and CDR2 YFSETQ. Trimming removed 4 bases at V and 2 bases at J, with 13 bases between. CDR3 residues: CASSPYPGTYEQYF. CDR3 DNA: TGCGCCAGCAGCCCTTACCCGGGAACCTACGAGCAGTACTTC.

V and J are TRBV3-1 and TRBJ1-2, with 12 bases identical to TRBD1. Germline V CDR1 and CDR2: LGHDT, YNNKEL (reference sequence). The CDR3 has 16 residues. Trimming at V came to 4 bases and at J to 5 bases, leaving 8 bases not matched to a gene. The CDR3 reads CASSPGTGGAVYGYTF. In DNA, the CDR3 is TGTGCCAGCAGCCCCGGGACAGGGGGCGCGGTGTATGGCTACACCTTC.

This clonotype is medium-sized. The CDR3 DNA reads as TGTGCCAGCAGCTTATTAGCCGCGAACACCGGGGAGCTGTTTTTT. Encoded protein: CASSLLAANTGELFF. This chain links TRBV11-2 with TRBJ2-2; D gene uncertain. V was pared by 2 bases and J by 0 bases, with 7 bases between. The CDR3 covers 15 residues. Germline CDR1 and CDR2: SGHAT and FQNNGV.

This clonotype was recorded at least ten times. The chain links TRBV5-5 to TRBJ1-3, with D possibly being TRBD1 (6 bases). Trimming left V 2 bases short and J 6 bases short, with 12 bases between. Germline assignment: CDR1 SGHKS and CDR2 YYEKEE (reference sequence). The CDR3 runs to 14 residues. DNA for the CDR3: TGTGCCAGCAGCTTTGGGCAGGGGACAAACACCATATATTTT. This gives the protein CASSFGQGTNTIYF.

This clonotype was picked up a small number of times. The chain recombines TRBV12-3 or TRBV12-4 with TRBJ2-2; D perhaps matches TRBD2 (6 bases). The CDR3 extends over 14 amino acids. Between the trimmed V and J ends, which lost 7 bases and 4 bases, there was a span of 13 bases. The CDR3 DNA reads as TGTGCCAGCACCTTTGGGGGAGGCACCGGGGAGCTGTTTTTT. As protein: CASTFGGGTGELFF.

Many counts were recorded for this clonotype. This chain joins TRBV7-6 and TRBJ2-2; TRBD1 matches 9 bases. Germline CDR1 SGHVS, CDR2 FNYEAQ. This CDR3 comprises 16 residues. Trimming cost V 4 bases and J 5 bases; bases outside gene matches: 8. The CDR3 DNA follows: TGTGCCAGCAGCTCAACAGGGGGCGCCCGGACCGGGGAGCTGTTTTTT. Protein: CASSSTGGARTGELFF.

The chain couples TRBV5-1 to TRBJ2-7; possible D gene TRBD2, 5 bases. The germline V gene encodes CDR1 SGHRS and CDR2 YFSETQ. CDR3 size: 15 residues. The germline V and J ends were trimmed by 4 bases and 2 bases, with 16 bases remaining between them. The CDR3 nucleotides read TGCGCCAGCAGCCGCCTAGCCGAGACCCCCTACGAGCAGTACTTC. Translated: CASSRLAETPYEQYF.

This clonotype came up many times. The rearrangement joins TRBV4-1 to TRBJ2-7, with D uncertain. The CDR3 covers 13 residues. Trimming cost V 1 base and J 3 bases, with 7 bases left between them. Germline lookup yields CDR1 MGHRA and CDR2 YSYEKL. Here the CDR3 reads CASSQGRNYEQYF. The CDR3, as DNA: TGCGCCAGCAGCCAAGGGCGGAACTACGAGCAGTACTTC.

This clonotype was seen a few times. J is TRBJ2-3 and V is TRBV29-1; D may be TRBD2 (5 bases). V dropped 4 bases and J dropped 0 bases, with 11 bases sitting between them. The CDR3 totals 14 residues. Germline CDR1 SQVTM, CDR2 ANQGSEA. The DNA for the CDR3 is TGCAGCGTTGTCTTAGCGCTTAGCACAGATACGCAGTATTTT. Its protein product is CSVVLALSTDTQYF.

This clonotype is deemed medium-sized (0.01 to 0.1%). This chain uses TRBV5-1 with TRBJ1-1; no firm D call. Trimming removed 3 bases at V and 1 base at J, with 10 bases between. Germline V CDR1 and CDR2: SGHRS, YFSETQ. This CDR3 is built from 14 residues. CDR3 sequence (DNA): TGCGCCAGCAGCTGGACCGACCAGAACACTGAAGCTTTCTTT. Its protein product is CASSWTDQNTEAFF.

This clonotype was found many times. V gene TRBV20-1 combines with J gene TRBJ1-4, with a tentative D call TRBD1 (6 bases). V lost 4 bases and J lost 6, with 12 bases in between. Germline CDR1 and CDR2: DFQATT and SNEGSKA (reference sequence). This CDR3 comprises 13 residues. The DNA of the CDR3 is TGCAGTGCTACAGGGGAGGACGATGAAAAACTGTTTTTT. This sequence encodes CSATGEDDEKLFF.

In its sample, this clonotype is medium-sized (0.01 to 0.1%). V gene TRBV29-1 combines with J gene TRBJ2-5; D is unclear. CDR3 length: 13 amino acids. Trimming left V 3 bases short and J 2 bases short, with 10 bases between. Germline V gene lookup returns CDR1 SQVTM and CDR2 ANQGSEA. This CDR3 reads CSVDLRIQETQYF. CDR3 in DNA: TGCAGCGTTGATTTACGAATTCAAGAGACCCAGTACTTC.

The chain has TRBV4-1 and TRBJ2-1; 9 nucleotides match TRBD1. CDR1 is MGHRA, CDR2 YSYEKL, per germline. After removal of 3 bases from V and 5 bases from J, the junction contained 5 bases not matched to a gene. The CDR3 runs to 15 residues. Here the CDR3 DNA reads TGCGCCAGCAGCCAGGGACAGGGAGGGCACAATGAGCAGTTCTTC. Its protein is CASSQGQGGHNEQFF.

This clonotype occurred many times. The gene calls are TRBV6-4 and TRBJ2-5; 9 nucleotides agree with TRBD2. V lost 0 bases to trimming and J lost 5 bases; unmatched junction nucleotides: 10. The germline gives CDR1 MRHNA, CDR2 SNTAGT. The CDR3 is 17 amino acids. CDR3 protein: CASSDSISGGLEETQYF. In DNA form, the CDR3 reads TGTGCCAGCAGTGACTCGATTAGCGGGGGCCTCGAGGAGACCCAGTACTTC.

The chain is built from TRBV7-6 and TRBJ2-7; D possibly uses TRBD1 or TRBD2 (6 bases each). V lost 1 base, J lost 6 bases, and 16 bases lay in between. The CDR3 contains 15 residues. Germline values: CDR1 SGHVS, CDR2 FNYEAQ. CDR3 DNA sequence: TGTGCCAGCAGCTTAGTGCCGGGGGCGAGAGTCGAGCAGTACTTC. Amino acids: CASSLVPGARVEQYF.

This clonotype ranks as medium-sized. This rearrangement joins TRBV4-1 to TRBJ1-2, with D perhaps TRBD1 (5 bases). Per germline, CDR1 MGHRA and CDR2 YSYEKL. This CDR3 is 15 amino acids long. Trimming removed 1 base from V and 4 bases from J, with 13 bases in between. CDR3 loop: CASSQVQGGSYGYTF. In DNA form, the CDR3 reads TGCGCCAGCAGCCAAGTTCAGGGAGGCAGCTATGGCTACACCTTC.

This clonotype has ten or more counts. This chain uses TRBV12-3 or TRBV12-4 with TRBJ1-2; maybe TRBD1 (5 bases). There are 13 residues in the CDR3. The V end lost 8 bases, the J end lost 3 bases, and 13 bases lay between the germline ends. The CDR3 DNA follows: TGTGCCAGCGGTAGGGGTATTCACTATGGCTACACCTTC. Translating it yields CASGRGIHYGYTF.

This clonotype is labeled medium-sized. This chain connects TRBV29-1 to TRBJ2-4, with 7 bases identical to TRBD1. Germline CDR1 and CDR2: SQVTM and ANQGSEA. This CDR3 spans 12 amino acids. Unmatched junction bases numbered 2, after V lost 3 bases and J lost 6 bases. The CDR3 region has the DNA TGCAGCGTTGAGAGACAGGGAAACATTCAGTACTTC. Translated, it gives CSVERQGNIQYF.

This clonotype was seen ten or more times. The chain is built from TRBV7-6 and TRBJ2-3; D remains unclear. Trimming left V 1 base short and J 6 bases short, with 14 bases between. The germline CDR1 and CDR2 sequences are SGHVS and FNYEAQ. This CDR3 is 15 amino acids long. CDR3 coding DNA: TGTGCCAGCAGCTTAGGGTTCGGGCATAGTGATACGCAGTATTTT. Residues: CASSLGFGHSDTQYF.